A selection of T cell receptor beta chains follows, all from one sample in a study of blood T cell repertoires in COVID-19. Sequencing was performed with immunoSEQ multiplex PCR; in TCRdb, only in-frame clones are kept and a portion is missing. The sample shows tens of thousands of clones, approximately 91% of them seen only once. The sample taken for sequencing was peripheral blood. The receptors derive from a man between 65 and 85 years old with active or convalescent COVID-19. Each CDR3 is given with its conserved first and last residue. Fields, in order: CDR3 length, clone size, D gene, J gene, V gene, CDR3 protein, CDR3 DNA. The D gene is left open where the match is weak. Size values are once, few and many counts, or a class for expanded clones, and some rows have none.

15 once TRBD1 TRBJ2-5 TRBV5-1 CASSPGQDRGETQYF TGCGCCAGCAGCCCGGGACAGGATCGAGGGGAGACCCAGTACTTC
17 NA NA TRBJ2-2 TRBV4-3 CASSQDRERGNTGELFF TGCGCCAGCAGCCAAGATCGAGAACGGGGGAACACCGGGGAGCTGTTTTTT
13 NA NA TRBJ2-5 TRBV5-1 CASNRQGQETQYF TGCGCCAGCAATAGGCAGGGACAAGAGACCCAGTACTTC
13 few NA TRBJ1-1 TRBV27 CASSLTVNTEAFF TGTGCCAGCAGTTTAACAGTGAACACTGAAGCTTTCTTT
13 once TRBD1 TRBJ2-1 TRBV19 CASSIDRGHEQFF TGTGCCAGTAGTATAGACAGGGGGCATGAGCAGTTCTTC
14 NA TRBD1 TRBJ2-1 TRBV9 CASSGDRGHSEQFF TGTGCCAGCAGCGGGGACAGGGGGCACTCTGAGCAGTTCTTC
16 NA TRBD1 TRBJ1-2 TRBV3-1/TRBV3-2 CASSQLRGFANYGYTF TGTGCCAGCAGCCAACTCAGGGGGTTCGCTAACTATGGCTACACCTTC
17 NA TRBD1 TRBJ1-6 TRBV11-2 CASSLAGGRGIHSPLHF TGTGCCAGCAGCTTAGCAGGTGGCAGGGGGATTCATTCACCCCTCCACTTT
17 NA TRBD1 TRBJ1-2 TRBV5-4 CASSPGTGRPSNYGYTF TGTGCCAGCAGCCCCGGGACAGGACGGCCCTCGAACTATGGCTACACCTTC
15 NA TRBD1 TRBJ1-5 TRBV4-3 CASSLGTGFDQPQHF TGCGCCAGCAGCCTGGGGACAGGGTTTGATCAGCCCCAGCATTTT
17 NA TRBD2 TRBJ2-5 TRBV4-3 CASSQGNYGGGQETQYF TGCGCCAGCAGCCAAGGAAATTACGGGGGGGGACAAGAGACCCAGTACTTC
13 NA TRBD1 TRBJ1-1 TRBV11-3 CASSFGQGLEAFF TGTGCCAGCAGCTTTGGACAGGGGCTTGAAGCTTTCTTT
16 NA NA TRBJ1-3 TRBV15 CATSIRKGRSGNTIYF TGTGCCACCAGCATTCGGAAAGGGAGGTCTGGAAACACCATATATTTT
12 NA NA TRBJ1-5 TRBV19 CASKQGSQPQHF TGTGCCAGCAAGCAGGGGTCCCAGCCCCAGCATTTT
13 NA NA TRBJ2-5 TRBV7-2 CASSFDSQETQYF TGTGCCAGCAGCTTCGACTCCCAAGAGACCCAGTACTTC
15 NA NA TRBJ2-2 TRBV2 CASILVPSGTGELFF TGTGCCAGCATTCTAGTCCCCTCGGGAACCGGGGAGCTGTTTTTT
14 NA TRBD1 TRBJ1-3 TRBV5-1 CASSPGTGGYTIYF TGCGCCAGCAGCCCTGGGACAGGGGGTTACACCATATATTTT
15 NA TRBD1 TRBJ2-7 TRBV5-1 CASSLWGQGEDEQYF TGCGCCAGCAGCTTGTGGGGACAGGGGGAAGACGAGCAGTACTTC
13 NA NA TRBJ1-5 TRBV10-2 CASTAGSEEPQHF TGCGCCAGCACGGCGGGCAGTGAAGAGCCCCAGCATTTT
14 NA TRBD1 TRBJ2-7 TRBV18 CASSPGTGSWEQYF TGTGCCAGCTCACCGGGGACAGGGTCATGGGAGCAGTACTTC
12 NA NA TRBJ2-1 TRBV12-3/TRBV12-4 CASSFARWEQFF TGTGCCAGCAGTTTTGCCCGGTGGGAGCAGTTCTTC
15 NA TRBD1 TRBJ2-7 TRBV4-1 CASSQPGQGFDEQYF TGCGCCAGCAGCCAGCCGGGACAGGGATTCGACGAGCAGTACTTC